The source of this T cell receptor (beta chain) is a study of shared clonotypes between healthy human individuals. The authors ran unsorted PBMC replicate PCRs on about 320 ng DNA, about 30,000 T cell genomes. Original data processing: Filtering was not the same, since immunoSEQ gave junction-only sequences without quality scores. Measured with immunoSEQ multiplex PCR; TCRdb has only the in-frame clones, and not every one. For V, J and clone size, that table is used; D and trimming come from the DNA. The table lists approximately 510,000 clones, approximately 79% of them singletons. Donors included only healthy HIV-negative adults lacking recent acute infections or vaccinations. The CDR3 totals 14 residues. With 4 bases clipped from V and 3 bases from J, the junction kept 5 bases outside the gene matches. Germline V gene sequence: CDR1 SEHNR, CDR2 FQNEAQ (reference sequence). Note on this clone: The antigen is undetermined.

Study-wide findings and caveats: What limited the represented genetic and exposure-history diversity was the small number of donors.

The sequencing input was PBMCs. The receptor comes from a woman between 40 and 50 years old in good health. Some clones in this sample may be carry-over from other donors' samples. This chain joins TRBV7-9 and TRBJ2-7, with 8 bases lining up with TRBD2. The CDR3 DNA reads TGTGCCAGCAGCTCCCGTAGCGGGAACTACGAGCAGTACTTC. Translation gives CASSSRSGNYEQYF. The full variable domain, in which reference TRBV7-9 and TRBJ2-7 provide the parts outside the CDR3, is DTGVSQNPRHKITKRGQNVTFRCDPISEHNRLYWYRQTLGQGPEFLTYFQNEAQLEKSRLLSDRFSAERPKGSFSTLEIQRTEQGDSAMYLCASSSRSGNYEQYFGPGTRLTVT.